This T cell receptor beta chain was retrieved from a study of T cell responses to AZD1222 COVID-19 vaccine (dated by TCRdb to 2020 to 2023). As for the study more broadly: AZD1222 recipients with second doses at about 4 weeks or about 12 weeks were pooled, because spike-specific TCR depth and breadth did not differ between schedules. TCR sequencing was performed for about 250 trial participants, of whom around 200 were given two doses of AZD1222 and around 26 were given two doses of MenACWY control vaccine. Trial participants were enrolled by age into subgroups of 18-55, 56-69 and 70-plus years, and approximately 150, 30 and 60 TCR-sequenced participants, respectively, were included in these subgroups. What the authors observed across the whole study: In the small 56-69-year group, the increase in depth fell short of significance, most likely because of low power. Because no samples from the day 14 peak response were available, repertoires could be characterized only after the peak T cell response. Participants were mostly white British and included more females than males, and it was suggested by the authors that clonal diversity may have been underestimated. Nearly half of unique spike-specific TCRs reportedly recognized epitopes outside regions mutated in the B.1.351 and B.1.1.7 variants. Conclusions about previously exposed vaccinees were limited because only six or seven AZD1222 recipients were SARS-CoV-2 seropositive at baseline. A significant rise in spike-specific TCR breadth and depth was observed after two AZD1222 doses relative to day 0 and relative to MenACWY recipients. CD4 TCRs associated with the vaccine covered the entire spike protein, and the dominant responses were in regions 160-218 and 743-854.

The sample's time point label, decoded: baseline before first vaccination. Samples from vaccinated people were obtained from the UK trials COV001 and COV002, which included a single-blind randomized controlled phase 2/3 trial of AZD1222 (ChAdOx1 nCoV-19) in healthy adults. Trial participant PBMC samples were collected at day 0 and day 28 after the second dose for TCRbeta chain sequencing. The CDR3 regions of human TCRbeta chains were analyzed by immunosequencing. The paper's processing steps were these. TCRs in the repertoires were matched against a reference library of SARS-CoV-2-specific TCRs that had been generated with the MIRA antigen-specificity platform. Breadth was defined as the fraction of unique TCRs that were SARS-CoV-2-associated, and depth was defined as the fraction of total T cells that were SARS-CoV-2-associated. Using the MIRA data, every spike-specific TCR was mapped to the spike region that the TCR reacted to and assigned to either a CD4 or a CD8 class. Log10-transformed breadth and depth values were compared by one-way ANOVA with Sidak's multiple comparisons tests. Not all clones reach the TCRdb copy of this immuneACCESS table, which keeps in-frame sequences only. Checked studies attribute under half of the gap to unresolved V genes and leave the rest unexplained. V, J and clone size are those of that table, while D and trimming were read from the DNA. The sample records more than 110,000 clones, 90% of which are singletons. The ten largest clonotypes hold about 3.5% of the sample.

Of note for this clone: This clone's antigen is unknown. There are no base qualities to consult, and no much larger clone falls within one base.

The CDR3 sequence holds 15 residues, the cysteine and phenylalanine included. Only the CDR3 DNA is retained, 45 bases long and in frame from the first base. Sequences LGHDT (CDR1) and YNNKEL (CDR2) are obtained from the germline V gene (reference sequence). Trimmed from V: 5 bases; trimmed from J: 4 bases; junction bases lacking a gene match: 7. This sequence uses TRBV3-1 (or the pseudogene TRBV3-2) and TRBJ1-3, with 8 central nucleotides matching TRBD1. This specimen consisted of peripheral blood, obtained on day 0 of AZD1222 vaccination. The sequence was collected from an adult in good health. The bases are TGTGCCAGCAGCACCCGGACAGGGCCCGGAAACACCATATATTTT. It translates as CASSTRTGPGNTIYF.